This passage covers 3 T cell receptor beta chains from one sample sequenced in a study of T cell responses to AZD1222 COVID-19 vaccine. Assay used: immunoSEQ multiplex PCR; TCRdb lists only in-frame clones, some missing. The table lists roughly 80,000 clones, roughly 88% of them singletons, with 5% in the top ten. The sample here was peripheral blood, taken on day 0 of MenACWY control vaccination. The receptors come from an adult in good health.

The chain couples TRBV5-1 to TRBJ1-2, with D possibly TRBD1 on 5 matching bases. V was clipped by 1 base and J by 0 bases, with 13 bases between them. The CDR3 is 16 amino acids. Germline V gives CDR1 SGHRS, CDR2 YFSETQ. The CDR3 region is CASSLRVVTANYGYTF. The CDR3 coding sequence is TGCGCCAGCAGCTTGAGAGTAGTGACAGCTAACTATGGCTACACCTTC.

The chain carries TRBV7-9 and TRBJ2-2, with D perhaps matching TRBD2 (5 bases). Germline V gives CDR1 SEHNR, CDR2 FQNEAQ (reference sequence). The CDR3 contains 17 residues. Trimming removed 2 bases at V and 5 bases at J, with 18 bases between. As DNA, the CDR3 is TGTGCCAGCAGCTTAACACTCGGGGTGAGGTTAACCGGGGAGCTGTTTTTT. Its translation: CASSLTLGVRLTGELFF.

V and J are TRBV7-3 and TRBJ2-1; 7 bases map to TRBD1. V was clipped by 2 bases and J by 5 bases; unmatched bases: 12. The CDR3 covers 17 residues. CDR1 and CDR2 (germline): SGHTA, FQGTGA. For the CDR3, the DNA is TGTGCCAGCAGCTTATTCCCCGGTGACAGGGTGGACAATGAGCAGTTCTTC. Residues: CASSLFPGDRVDNEQFF.